This T cell receptor (beta chain) was sequenced for a study of CXCR3-negative and CXCR3-positive naive CD8 T cells. Germline V CDR1 and CDR2: DFQATT, SNEGSKA (reference sequence). The CDR3 totals 15 residues. Notes on this clonotype: Its antigen remains unknown.

Carrying UMI labels, the TRB cDNA libraries were prepared through 5' RACE. No DNA is given; TCRdb re-called the 5' RACE reads and lists each CDR3 protein once. The listing contains some 61,000 distinct CDR3 sequences. Naive CD8+ T cells showed CD45RO-CCR7+CD27+CD95-. Overall study results and limits: Relative to CXCR3-negative naive cells, CXCR3-positive naive cells had more hydrophobic TRB CDR3s. Memory CD8+ T cell repertoires were far less diverse than both naive subsets.

The receptor's source is a human donor in good health. Some clones in this sample may be carry-over from other donors' samples. The rearrangement uses TRBV20-1 and TRBJ2-2; TCRdb picks TRBD1, but there is no DNA to check that call. Sequencing was performed on naive CXCR3- CD8+ T cells from blood. The subset denotes: CD45RO-CCR7+CD27+CD95- naive CD8+ T cells lacking CXCR3 (TNR3-). This CDR3 reads CSASRDRGVTGELFF.